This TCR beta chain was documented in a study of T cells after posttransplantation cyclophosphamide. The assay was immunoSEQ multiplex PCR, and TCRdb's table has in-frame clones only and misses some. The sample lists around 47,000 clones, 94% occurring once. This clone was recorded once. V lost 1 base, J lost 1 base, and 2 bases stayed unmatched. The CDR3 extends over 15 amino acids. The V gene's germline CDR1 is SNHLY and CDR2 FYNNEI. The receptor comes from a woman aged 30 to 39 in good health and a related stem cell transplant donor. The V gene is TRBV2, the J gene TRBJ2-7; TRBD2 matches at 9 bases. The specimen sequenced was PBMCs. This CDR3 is CASSEGRGGSYEQYF. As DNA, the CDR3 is TGTGCCAGCAGTGAAGGGCGGGGGGGATCCTACGAGCAGTACTTC.